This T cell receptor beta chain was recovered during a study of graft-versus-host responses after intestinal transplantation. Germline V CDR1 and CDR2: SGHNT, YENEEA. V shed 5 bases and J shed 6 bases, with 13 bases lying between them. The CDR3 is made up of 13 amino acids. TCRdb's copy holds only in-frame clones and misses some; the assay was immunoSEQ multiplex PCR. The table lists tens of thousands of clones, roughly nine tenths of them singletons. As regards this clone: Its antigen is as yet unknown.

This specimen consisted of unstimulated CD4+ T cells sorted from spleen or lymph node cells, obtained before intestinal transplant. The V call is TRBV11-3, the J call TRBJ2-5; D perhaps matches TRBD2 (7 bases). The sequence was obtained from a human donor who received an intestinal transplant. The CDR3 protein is CASSPPGGQTQYF. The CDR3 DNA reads TGTGCCAGCAGCCCCCCCGGGGGGCAGACCCAGTACTTC.